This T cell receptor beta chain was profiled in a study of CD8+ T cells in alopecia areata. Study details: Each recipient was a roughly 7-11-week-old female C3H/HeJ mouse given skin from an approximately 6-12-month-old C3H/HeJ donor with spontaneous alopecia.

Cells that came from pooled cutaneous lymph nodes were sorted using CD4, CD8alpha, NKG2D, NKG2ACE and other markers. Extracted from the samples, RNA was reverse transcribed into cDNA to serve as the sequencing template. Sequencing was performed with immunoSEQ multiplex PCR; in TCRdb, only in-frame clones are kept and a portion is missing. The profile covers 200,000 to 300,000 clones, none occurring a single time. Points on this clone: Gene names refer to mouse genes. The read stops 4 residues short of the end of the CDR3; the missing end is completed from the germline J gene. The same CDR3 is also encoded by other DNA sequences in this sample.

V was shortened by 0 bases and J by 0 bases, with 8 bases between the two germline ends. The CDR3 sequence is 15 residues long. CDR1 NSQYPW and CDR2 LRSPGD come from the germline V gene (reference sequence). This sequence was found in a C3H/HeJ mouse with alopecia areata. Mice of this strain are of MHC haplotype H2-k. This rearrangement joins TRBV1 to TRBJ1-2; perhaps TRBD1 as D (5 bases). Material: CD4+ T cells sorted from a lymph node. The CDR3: CTCSADGGANSDYTF. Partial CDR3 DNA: TGCACCTGCAGTGCAGATGGGGGTGCAAACTCC.